The 2 T cell receptor beta chains listed next were all sequenced from one sample in a study of T cell responses to AZD1222 COVID-19 vaccine. Assay: immunoSEQ multiplex PCR; the TCRdb copy retains only in-frame clones and omits some. Found here are more than 75,000 clones, 80% to 90% of them singletons; the top ten hold around 1.6%. The starting material was peripheral blood, obtained on day 0 of AZD1222 vaccination. The receptors derive from an adult in good health.

The V gene is TRBV5-6, the J gene TRBJ2-7, with D unclear. Trimming shortened V by 2 bases and J by 3 bases, and 3 bases separated the two germline ends. Germline V gene lookup returns CDR1 SGHDT and CDR2 YYEEEE. This CDR3 comprises 11 residues. The CDR3, as DNA: TGTGCCAGCAGCTTTGTCTACGAGCAGTACTTC. Translating it yields CASSFVYEQYF.

V is TRBV29-1 and J is TRBJ1-1, with D possibly being TRBD1 (5 bases). CDR3 size: 14 residues. The V gene lost 4 bases and the J gene lost 0 bases, with 12 bases spanning the gap. CDR1 is SQVTM, CDR2 ANQGSEA, per germline. The CDR3 DNA sequence: TGCAGCGTTGGGGAAGGGGCCCTGAACACTGAAGCTTTCTTT. Its protein is CSVGEGALNTEAFF.